A selection of T cell receptor beta chains follows, all from one sample in a study of blood T cell repertoires in COVID-19. The data were produced by immunoSEQ multiplex PCR, yet TCRdb's version contains in-frame clones alone and is incomplete. Of approximately 450,000 clones listed, about 85% are singletons. Sequences were obtained from PBMCs or T cells enriched from blood (not recorded which). The receptor source for this set is a woman under 30 with acute COVID-19. Both conserved end residues are part of each CDR3. D genes are given only for firm matches. Rows may omit the clone size; those that give it use once, few, many or a size class.

DNA,CDR3,V,size,D,J
TGTGCCAGCAGCGTAGCTGCGCACACTGAAGCTTTCTTT,CASSVAAHTEAFF,TRBV9,-,-,TRBJ1-1
TGCGCCAGCAGTCCGACCGGGACAGGGGGCGCCGATGGCTACACCTTC,CASSPTGTGGADGYTF,TRBV10-2,-,TRBD1,TRBJ1-2
TGTGCCAGCAGTGGAGGGACAGGGGGCTTCGGGGAGCTGTTTTTT,CASSGGTGGFGELFF,TRBV25-1,-,TRBD1,TRBJ2-2
TGTGCCAGTAAGCCTTACAATGGGCGTAGTATCTATGGCTACACCTTC,CASKPYNGRSIYGYTF,TRBV19,-,-,TRBJ1-2
TGTGCCAGCAGGGACAGCTCTGAAGCTTTCTTT,CASRDSSEAFF,TRBV6-5,-,-,TRBJ1-1
TGTGCCAGCAGCGTGCCAGGGGATCATTCACCCCTCCACTTT,CASSVPGDHSPLHF,TRBV9,-,-,TRBJ1-6
TGTGCCAGCAGCGTTGGGGACAGCGGAATCAATGAGCAGTTCTTC,CASSVGDSGINEQFF,TRBV9,-,TRBD1,TRBJ2-1
TGTGCCAGCAGTGACGACAGGGGCCCGAGTAAGTACGAGCAGTACTTC,CASSDDRGPSKYEQYF,TRBV2,-,TRBD1,TRBJ2-7
TGTGCCAGCAGCCCGACAGGGAGAGGGAATGAAAAACTGTTTTTT,CASSPTGRGNEKLFF,TRBV3-1/TRBV3-2,-,TRBD1,TRBJ1-4
TGTGCCAGCAGTCCCCCGGACAGAAATCAGCCCCAGCATTTT,CASSPPDRNQPQHF,TRBV28,-,-,TRBJ1-5
TGTGCCAGCAGCGTAGAGCGACTTCACTCTGGAAACACCATATATTTT,CASSVERLHSGNTIYF,TRBV9,-,-,TRBJ1-3
TGTGCCAGCAGCCTTCCAGGGCCACACTATGGCTACACCTTC,CASSLPGPHYGYTF,TRBV3-1/TRBV3-2,-,-,TRBJ1-2
TGTGCCAGCAGTGCCACCTCTAGTGCCCCTCCAGATACGCAGTATTTT,CASSATSSAPPDTQYF,TRBV6-1,-,-,TRBJ2-3
TGTGCCAGCAGGCCCGGGACAGCCGGAAACACCATATATTTT,CASRPGTAGNTIYF,TRBV14,-,TRBD1,TRBJ1-3
TGCAGCGTGGAGCTGGCGGGAGGGCCGAATGAGCAGTTCTTC,CSVELAGGPNEQFF,TRBV29-1,-,TRBD2,TRBJ2-1
TGTGCCAGCATCGAGGGGACTGGAACTAATGAAAAACTGTTTTTT,CASIEGTGTNEKLFF,TRBV28,-,-,TRBJ1-4
TGTGCCAGCAGTCTCAGACTCGAGGGCATATATTTT,CASSLRLEGIYF,TRBV12-3/TRBV12-4,-,-,TRBJ1-3
TGCGCCAGCAGCCAAGATAGGGGGCTAGGGATCACAGATACGCAGTATTTT,CASSQDRGLGITDTQYF,TRBV4-3,-,TRBD1,TRBJ2-3
TGTGCCAGCAGTCACCGGACAGTTATGGCTGACACCTTC,CASSHRTVMADTF,TRBV6-6,-,-,TRBJ1-2
TGCAGCGTTGCAGGGGTCCCCTACAATGAGCAGTTCTTC,CSVAGVPYNEQFF,TRBV29-1,-,-,TRBJ2-1
TGTGCCAGCAGCACGGAGCGGCTATCCTACAATGAGCAGTTCTTC,CASSTERLSYNEQFF,TRBV5-6,-,-,TRBJ2-1
TGTGCCAGCACCCCGGGACTAGCGGGAAGCACAGATACGCAGTATTTT,CASTPGLAGSTDTQYF,TRBV28,-,TRBD2,TRBJ2-3
TGTGCCAGTTCCCGGGAGGGCAATTCACCCCTCCACTTT,CASSREGNSPLHF,TRBV12-3/TRBV12-4,-,-,TRBJ1-6
TGTGCCAGCAACAGGGGGCGGGATCAGCCCCAGCATTTT,CASNRGRDQPQHF,TRBV6-5,-,TRBD1,TRBJ1-5
TGTGCCAGCAGCCACAGCGGGAGCACAGATACGCAGTATTTT,CASSHSGSTDTQYF,TRBV3-1/TRBV3-2,-,-,TRBJ2-3
TGTGCGAGAACAGGGTTTCAAGAGACCCAGTACTTC,CARTGFQETQYF,TRBV25-1,-,-,TRBJ2-5
TGTGCCAGCAGCCTCGGGACATCTTATAGCAATCAGCCCCAGCATTTT,CASSLGTSYSNQPQHF,TRBV2,once,-,TRBJ1-5
TGTGCCAGTAGTATAACTTTAGGGCTGACAGGGAGAAGCACAGATACGCAGTATTTT,CASSITLGLTGRSTDTQYF,TRBV19,-,TRBD1,TRBJ2-3
TGTGCCAGCAGCTCGGGACAGGCGAAAGCTTTCTTT,CASSSGQAKAFF,TRBV7-2,few,TRBD1,TRBJ1-1
TGTGCCAGTAGTTATAGGAGGGACCTACACACCGGGGAGCTGTTTTTT,CASSYRRDLHTGELFF,TRBV19,-,-,TRBJ2-2
TGCGCCAGCAGCTATGCGGACAGGGGAAACATTCAGTACTTC,CASSYADRGNIQYF,TRBV5-1,-,TRBD1,TRBJ2-4
TGTGCCAGCAGCAAAATACCAGGGGAGTGTCAGCCCCAGCATTTT,CASSKIPGECQPQHF,TRBV21-1,-,-,TRBJ1-5
TGTGCCAGCAGCTTGGGAGCTGGGGCCGGGTCTGAAGCTTTCTTT,CASSLGAGAGSEAFF,TRBV5-6,-,-,TRBJ1-1
TGTGCCAGCAGGACAGGGTTTGGCTACACCTTC,CASRTGFGYTF,TRBV19,-,TRBD1,TRBJ1-2
TGTGCCAGCAGTTCCACCGGGACAGGGGGCCATAATTCACCCCTCCACTTT,CASSSTGTGGHNSPLHF,TRBV27,-,TRBD1,TRBJ1-6
TGTGCCAGCAGCTCCCACTGGCGGGGGAGGGACAGGGGGCGATATGAGCAGTTCTTC,CASSSHWRGRDRGRYEQFF,TRBV7-6,-,TRBD1,TRBJ2-1
TGTGCCAGCAGCTTAGGGGGGGACGAGCAGTACTTC,CASSLGGDEQYF,TRBV7-2,-,-,TRBJ2-7
TGCGCCAGCAGCTTACAGGGGGTGGTAGAGACCCAGTACTTC,CASSLQGVVETQYF,TRBV5-1,-,TRBD1,TRBJ2-5
TGTGCCAGTAGTATACTATGGCAGGGGACGAGGGGCTACACCTTC,CASSILWQGTRGYTF,TRBV19,few,-,TRBJ1-2
TGCGCCAGCAGTGGAGACGGGTCCAGCTCCTACGAGCAGTACTTC,CASSGDGSSSYEQYF,TRBV10-2,-,-,TRBJ2-7
TGTGCCAGCAGTCTCTCTGGAAACACCATATATTTT,CASSLSGNTIYF,TRBV3-1/TRBV3-2,-,-,TRBJ1-3
TGTGCAAGTCGCTTACCCCTCTCAAGGTCTAGCGGGAGCTACGAGCAGTACTTC,CASRLPLSRSSGSYEQYF,TRBV12-2,-,-,TRBJ2-7
TGTGCCAGCTCACCTAAAACAGGGGAGGTGCAGTACTTC,CASSPKTGEVQYF,TRBV18,few,-,TRBJ2-7
TGTGCCAGCAGCTTAGTTGGCCCTAGAAATGGCGAGCAGTACTTC,CASSLVGPRNGEQYF,TRBV11-2,once,-,TRBJ2-7
TGTGCCAGCAGCTCACAAGCGGGGGGCTCAGATACGCAGTATTTT,CASSSQAGGSDTQYF,TRBV3-1/TRBV3-2,-,TRBD2,TRBJ2-3
TGTGCCAGCAGTGATACAGGGGTTAGGACTGAAGCTTTCTTT,CASSDTGVRTEAFF,TRBV6-1,-,TRBD1,TRBJ1-1
TGTGCCAGCAGCCAAGAGTTCCGGAGGCAGTTCTTC,CASSQEFRRQFF,TRBV14,-,-,TRBJ2-1
TGTGCCTGGAGTAAGTGGAGTACCGGGGAGCTGTTTTTT,CAWSKWSTGELFF,TRBV30,-,-,TRBJ2-2
TGTGCCAGCAGCCTACAGCAAGCTAGCGGGTACGAGCAGTACTTC,CASSLQQASGYEQYF,TRBV7-2,-,TRBD2,TRBJ2-7
TGTGCCACAGAGGGACTAGCCAATGAGCAGTTCTTC,CATEGLANEQFF,TRBV15,-,TRBD2,TRBJ2-1
TGTGCCAGCAGCTTAGCGGACAGCTCTGGGGCCAACGTCCTGACTTTC,CASSLADSSGANVLTF,TRBV7-9,-,-,TRBJ2-6
TGTGCCACCAGAGACAGGGGAGGATCACCCCTCCACTTT,CATRDRGGSPLHF,TRBV15,-,TRBD1,TRBJ1-6
TGTGCCAGCAGCTTAGCTCTGGAGACCCAGTACTTC,CASSLALETQYF,TRBV7-9,-,-,TRBJ2-5
TGTGCCAGCAGTGAAGAGGTGGCACAGGGGGGACAGCCCCAGCATTTT,CASSEEVAQGGQPQHF,TRBV6-1,-,TRBD1,TRBJ1-5
TGCGCCAGCAGCTCAGGGGGGACTGAAGCTTTCTTT,CASSSGGTEAFF,TRBV5-1,-,TRBD1,TRBJ1-1
TGCGCCAGCAGCCAAAGGTGGACTAGCGGGAGTTACAATGAGCAGTTCTTC,CASSQRWTSGSYNEQFF,TRBV4-1,-,TRBD2,TRBJ2-1
TGTGCCCAGCTCAGGGAGGGGCCCTCATACGAGCAGTACTTC,CAQLREGPSYEQYF,TRBV2,-,TRBD2,TRBJ2-7
TGTGCCAGCAGTTTTCACGGGGGGGCTAATGAGCAGTTCTTC,CASSFHGGANEQFF,TRBV28,-,TRBD2,TRBJ2-1
TGTGCCAGCAGCTCCAGGGGGCAGAGCAATCAGCCCCAGCATTTT,CASSSRGQSNQPQHF,TRBV7-2,-,TRBD1,TRBJ1-5
TGTGCCAGCAGCTCCCGGGACAGACGTTTGTCACCCCTCCACTTT,CASSSRDRRLSPLHF,TRBV3-1/TRBV3-2,-,TRBD1,TRBJ1-6